A selection of T cell receptor beta chains follows, all from one sample in a study of shared clonotypes between healthy human individuals. Generated by immunoSEQ multiplex PCR, the TCRdb table keeps only in-frame clones and is missing some. This sample has about 2.1 million clones, with approximately 94% found just once. The specimen was naive CD8+ T cells from PBMCs. The receptors originated from a man aged 18 to 30 in good health. Some clones in this sample may be carry-over from other donors' samples. Each CDR3 is given with its conserved first and last residue. Fields, in order: D gene, clone size, J gene, V gene, CDR3 DNA, CDR3 protein. A D gene is named only where the DNA matches it firmly. Not all rows give a size; the values are once, few, many and, for expanded clones, a class.

>NA|NA|TRBJ2-5|TRBV5-1
TGCGCCAGCAGCTTGTCCCAGACCACTTCTCAAGAGACCCAGTACTTC
CASSLSQTTSQETQYF
>NA|NA|TRBJ2-3|TRBV6-6
TGTGCCAGCAGTTATTCCGATACGCAGTATTTT
CASSYSDTQYF
>NA|NA|TRBJ2-3|TRBV27
TGTGCCAGCAGAGCGGAAACTAGCACAGATACGCAGTATTTT
CASRAETSTDTQYF
>NA|NA|TRBJ1-4|TRBV9
TGTGCCAGCAGCGGATCAGGGAGGAGTGAAAAACTGTTTTTT
CASSGSGRSEKLFF
>TRBD2|NA|TRBJ2-7|TRBV9
TGTGCCAGCAGCGTAAGCGGGACTAGCCGGTACGAGCAGTACTTC
CASSVSGTSRYEQYF
>TRBD2|once|TRBJ2-7|TRBV4-2
TGTGCCAGCAGCCAAGTTCCACCGGGACTAGCTGCGACAGGCTACGAGCAGTACTTC
CASSQVPPGLAATGYEQYF
>TRBD2|once|TRBJ2-1|TRBV2
TGTGCCAGCAGTGAAGGTGCGGGAGTTGTCGATGAGCAGTTCTTC
CASSEGAGVVDEQFF
>NA|NA|TRBJ2-7|TRBV7-9
TGTGCCAGCAGCCCTAATTCCTACGAGCAGTACTTC
CASSPNSYEQYF
>NA|NA|TRBJ1-5|TRBV19
TGTGCCAGTAGTCCCCTCCCCGACAGGATGAATCAGCCCCAGCATTTT
CASSPLPDRMNQPQHF
>TRBD2|NA|TRBJ2-3|TRBV5-1
TGCGCCAGCAGCTTGGATGCTAGCGGGAGGGCCAGGAGCACAGATACGCAGTATTTT
CASSLDASGRARSTDTQYF
>TRBD1|once|TRBJ2-7|TRBV28
TGTGCCAGCAGTTTATGGTTGGGACAGGAAGGCTACGAGCAGTACTTC
CASSLWLGQEGYEQYF
>NA|NA|TRBJ1-1|TRBV28
TGTGCCAGCAGTTGGGGGTCGGATGAAGCTTTCTTT
CASSWGSDEAFF
>NA|NA|TRBJ2-7|TRBV7-6
TGTGCCAGCAGCCCCCGGGACTTTACCTACGAGCAGTACTTC
CASSPRDFTYEQYF
>NA|NA|TRBJ1-2|TRBV4-3
TGCGCCAGCAGCCAAGATTGGGGCAGGGGAGATGGCTACACCTTC
CASSQDWGRGDGYTF
>NA|NA|TRBJ2-3|TRBV27
TGTGCCAGCAGCCCGGGACTCCGCCGGACAGATACGCAGTATTTT
CASSPGLRRTDTQYF
>NA|NA|TRBJ2-5|TRBV10-3
TGTGCCATCAGTGACGTTGGGGGCACAGAGACCCAGTACTTC
CAISDVGGTETQYF
>NA|few|TRBJ1-3|TRBV19
TGTGCCAGTAGCCCCTTTGAACGGGCCAGGATTATAGGAAACACCATATATTTT
CASSPFERARIIGNTIYF
>NA|NA|TRBJ2-1|TRBV6-1
TGTGCCAGCAGTGACTGGCTAGCCAGGGACAATGAGCAGTTCTTC
CASSDWLARDNEQFF
>NA|NA|TRBJ1-5|TRBV2
TGTGCCAGCAGTGACTGGCCAGGCGATCAGCCCCAGCATTTT
CASSDWPGDQPQHF
>NA|few|TRBJ1-1|TRBV11-2
TGTGCCAGCAGCTCCGTACCCAAATCTAACACTGAAGCTTTCTTT
CASSSVPKSNTEAFF
>NA|NA|TRBJ2-7|TRBV9
TGTGCCAGCAGCGTAGGTCAAGACTACGAGCAGTACTTC
CASSVGQDYEQYF
>NA|few|TRBJ1-4|TRBV30
TGTGCCTGGACCCCGGGTGGGTCAGGCGAAAAACTGTTTTTT
CAWTPGGSGEKLFF
>NA|NA|TRBJ1-2|TRBV27
TGTGCCAGCAGTGCGACGGTCCACGCTAACTATGGCTACACCTTC
CASSATVHANYGYTF
>NA|NA|TRBJ2-7|TRBV28
TGTGCCAGCAGCCGACCCTGGGCATCCGGAACGACTGCCTACGAGCAGTACTTC
CASSRPWASGTTAYEQYF
>NA|NA|TRBJ2-7|TRBV30
TGTGCCTGGAGTGTATCCCTGGTATCCTACGAGCAGTACTTC
CAWSVSLVSYEQYF
>NA|NA|TRBJ2-7|TRBV6-6
TGTGCCAGCGCTACCAGAGGAGGTGTGTACGAGCAGTACTTC
CASATRGGVYEQYF
>NA|NA|TRBJ2-7|TRBV7-2
TGTGCCAGCAGCTTAGGGAGGATTAACGAGCAGTACTTC
CASSLGRINEQYF
>TRBD1|NA|TRBJ1-3|TRBV14
TGTGCCAGCAGCCAGTACAGGGGAACTGGAAACACCATATATTTT
CASSQYRGTGNTIYF
>NA|NA|TRBJ2-5|TRBV11-2
TGTGCCAGCAGCAGAGGGACAACTAAACAAGAGACCCAGTACTTC
CASSRGTTKQETQYF
>NA|once|TRBJ2-4|TRBV9
TGTGCCAGCAGCGGACACGAGGGGTACATTCAGTACTTC
CASSGHEGYIQYF
>NA|NA|TRBJ1-2|TRBV7-9
TGTGCCAGCAGCTTAGCATCGGACTATGGCTACACCTTC
CASSLASDYGYTF
>NA|NA|TRBJ1-3|TRBV5-8
TGTGCCAGCAGCTTCGGGGGGGCTGGAAACACCATATATTTT
CASSFGGAGNTIYF
>NA|NA|TRBJ1-4|TRBV4-1
TGCGCCAGCAGGTCCCAGGGTGATGAAAAACTGTTTTTT
CASRSQGDEKLFF
>NA|NA|TRBJ2-3|TRBV19
TGTGCCAGTAGAGGAGATACGCAGTATTTT
CASRGDTQYF
>TRBD2|once|TRBJ2-2|TRBV6-6
TGTGCCAGCAGTTACGGTCTAGCGGGCACCGGGGAGCTGTTTTTT
CASSYGLAGTGELFF
>NA|few|TRBJ2-3|TRBV27
TGTGCCAGCACTGACACAGATACGCAGTATTTT
CASTDTDTQYF
>TRBD1|once|TRBJ1-5|TRBV4-2
TGTGCCAGCAGCCAAGCCACCGGGACAGTGAGTTTGGTGGATCAGCCCCAGCATTTT
CASSQATGTVSLVDQPQHF
>NA|NA|TRBJ2-7|TRBV28
TGTGCCAGCAGTTTCACACTACCGAGCTCCTACGAGCAGTACTTC
CASSFTLPSSYEQYF
>TRBD1|NA|TRBJ1-2|TRBV27
TGTGCCAGCAGGGGAAGGGGGCTTAACTATGGCTACACCTTC
CASRGRGLNYGYTF
>TRBD2|NA|TRBJ2-2|TRBV4-3
TGCGCCAGCAGCCACGGACTAGCGGGAGGTACCGGGGAGCTGTTTTTT
CASSHGLAGGTGELFF
>NA|NA|TRBJ2-5|TRBV14
TGTGCCAGCAGCCGGGGAGCCTGGGCGACCCAGTACTTC
CASSRGAWATQYF
>TRBD1|NA|TRBJ1-1|TRBV15
TGTGCCACCAGCAGAGAATGGGCGGACAGGGGGAACACTGAAGCTTTCTTT
CATSREWADRGNTEAFF
>TRBD2|NA|TRBJ2-7|TRBV19
TGTGCCAGTAGTACCGGGACTAGCACAGATGAGGCCCCCCTCGAGCAGTACTTC
CASSTGTSTDEAPLEQYF
>NA|NA|TRBJ2-7|TRBV29-1
TGCAGCGTTGAAGGTCGACAGACCTACGAGCAGTACTTC
CSVEGRQTYEQYF
>NA|NA|TRBJ2-7|TRBV2
TGTGCCAGCAGTGAAACTGCTGGGCAGGGCCGGTACGAGCAGTACTTC
CASSETAGQGRYEQYF